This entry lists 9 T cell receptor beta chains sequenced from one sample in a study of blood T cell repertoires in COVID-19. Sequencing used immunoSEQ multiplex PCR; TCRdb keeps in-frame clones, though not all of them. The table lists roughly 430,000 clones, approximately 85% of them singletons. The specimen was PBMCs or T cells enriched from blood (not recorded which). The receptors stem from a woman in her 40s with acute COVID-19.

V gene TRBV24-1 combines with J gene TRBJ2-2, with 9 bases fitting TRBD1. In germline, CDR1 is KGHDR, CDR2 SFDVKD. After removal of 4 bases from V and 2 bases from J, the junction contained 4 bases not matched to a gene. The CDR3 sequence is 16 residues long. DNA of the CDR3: TGTGCCACCAGTGACCCGGGACAGGGAAACACCGGGGAGCTGTTTTTT. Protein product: CATSDPGQGNTGELFF.

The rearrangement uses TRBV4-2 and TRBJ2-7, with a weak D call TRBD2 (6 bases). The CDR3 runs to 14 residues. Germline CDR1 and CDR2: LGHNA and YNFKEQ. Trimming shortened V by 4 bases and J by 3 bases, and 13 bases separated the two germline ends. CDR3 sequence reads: CASSPGTGYYEQYF. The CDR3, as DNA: TGTGCCAGCAGCCCCGGGACTGGATACTACGAGCAGTACTTC.

The CDR3 loop is CASSKSGSGGASTDTQYF. CDR3 DNA sequence: TGTGCCAGCAGCAAATCTGGTAGCGGGGGGGCTAGCACAGATACGCAGTATTTT. The chain links TRBV21-1 to TRBJ2-3; the tabulated D call, TRBD2, remains unverified against the DNA. TRBV21-1 is designated a pseudogene. The CDR3 loop spans 18 amino acids.

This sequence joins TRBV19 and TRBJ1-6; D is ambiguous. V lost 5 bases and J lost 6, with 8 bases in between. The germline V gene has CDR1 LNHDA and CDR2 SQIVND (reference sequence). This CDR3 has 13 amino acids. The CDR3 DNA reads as TGTGCCAGTAGTCCCGAGAGTAATTCACCCCTCCACTTT. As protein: CASSPESNSPLHF.

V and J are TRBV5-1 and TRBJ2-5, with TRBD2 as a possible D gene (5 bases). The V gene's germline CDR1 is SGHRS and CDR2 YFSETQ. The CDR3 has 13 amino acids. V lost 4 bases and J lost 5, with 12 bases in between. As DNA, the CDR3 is TGCGCCAGCAGCATAGGGAGTTGGGAGACCCAGTACTTC. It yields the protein CASSIGSWETQYF.

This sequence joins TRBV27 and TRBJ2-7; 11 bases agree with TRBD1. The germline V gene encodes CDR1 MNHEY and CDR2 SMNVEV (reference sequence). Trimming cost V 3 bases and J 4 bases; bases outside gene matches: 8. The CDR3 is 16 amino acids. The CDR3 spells CASSFPSGTGGYEQYF. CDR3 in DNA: TGTGCCAGCAGTTTCCCTTCCGGGACAGGGGGTTACGAGCAGTACTTC.

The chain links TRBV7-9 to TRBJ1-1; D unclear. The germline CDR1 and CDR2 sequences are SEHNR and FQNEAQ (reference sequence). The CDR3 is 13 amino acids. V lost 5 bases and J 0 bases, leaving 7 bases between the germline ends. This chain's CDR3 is CASSETVNTEAFF. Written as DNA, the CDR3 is TGTGCCAGCAGCGAAACAGTGAACACTGAAGCTTTCTTT.

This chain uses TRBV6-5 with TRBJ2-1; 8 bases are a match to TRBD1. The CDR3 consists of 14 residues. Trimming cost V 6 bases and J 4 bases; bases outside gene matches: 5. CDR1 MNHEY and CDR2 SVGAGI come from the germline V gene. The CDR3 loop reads CASRPGGSYNEQFF. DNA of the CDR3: TGTGCCAGCAGGCCAGGGGGCTCATACAATGAGCAGTTCTTC.

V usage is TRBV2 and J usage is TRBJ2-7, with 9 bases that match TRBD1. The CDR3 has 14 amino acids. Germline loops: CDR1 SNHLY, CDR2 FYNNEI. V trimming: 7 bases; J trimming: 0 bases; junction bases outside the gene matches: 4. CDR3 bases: TGTGCCAGCAACCGGGACAGGGACTCCTACGAGCAGTACTTC. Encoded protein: CASNRDRDSYEQYF.